Listed here are 24 T cell receptor gamma chains from one sample, sequenced in a study of Vδ1+ human thymocytes. Sequences come from RNA converted to cDNA by reverse transcription. The CDR3 regions were amplified by multiplex PCR from V-gene primers to a constant-region primer. TCRdb re-called clones from the multiplex PCR reads using CATT. Of several thousand gamma-chain clones listed, roughly 56% were seen once; the top ten hold approximately 1.5%. General study findings and limits: Thymic TRG and TRD repertoires appeared highly polyclonal, with Gaussian CDR3 length distributions.

What these receptors recognize is not known. Material: Vdelta1+ gamma-delta thymocytes from the thymus. Specified subset: FACS-sorted CD3+ TCRalphabeta- TCRVdelta1+ TCRVdelta2- thymocytes. These receptors were obtained from a girl in the first two years of life who had congenital heart surgery.

V gene assignment gives TRGV3, but the J gene was left uncalled. Germline CDR1 VTNTFY, CDR2 YDVSTARD (reference sequence). The length of the CDR3 is 10 residues. The CDR3 DNA reads TGTGCCACCTGGGAGTACGACAAACTCTTT. Translated: CATWEYDKLF.

As for this clone: Other DNA sequences of this sample code for an identical CDR3. This chain uses TRGV9 with TRGJ1 or TRGJ2. The J gene is not listed in TCRdb, so it was assigned here from a DNA match to germline. Germline V CDR1 and CDR2: GITISATS, ISYDGTV (reference sequence). This CDR3 spans 13 amino acids. With V trimmed by 2 bases and J by 2 bases, 3 bases remained unmatched. This CDR3 reads CALWEAYYYKKLF. Written as DNA, the CDR3 is TGTGCCTTGTGGGAGGCTTATTATTATAAGAAACTCTTT.

The chain combines TRGV5P with TRGJ1 or TRGJ2. Germline matching of the DNA provided the J gene here, since TCRdb leaves it blank. TRGV5P is tagged as a pseudogene. The CDR3 loop spans 13 amino acids. The CDR3 DNA sequence: TGTGCCACCTGGGCTCCCTACTATTATAAGAAACTCTTT. Its protein is CATWAPYYYKKLF.

This sequence joins TRGV4 and TRGJP2. The J gene is not listed in TCRdb, so it was assigned here from a DNA match to germline. The CDR3 spans 13 residues. V lost 5 bases, J lost 3 bases, and 3 bases stayed unmatched. CDR1 and CDR2 from the germline V gene are EGSTGY and YDSYTSSV. The CDR3 nucleotides are TGTGCCACCTGGGGGTGTAGTGATTGGATCAAGACGTTT. Translating it yields CATWGCSDWIKTF.

This sequence joins TRGV8 and TRGJP2. The J gene was not available in TCRdb and was assigned here by matching the DNA to germline segments. The V gene's germline CDR1 is VENAVY and CDR2 YDSYNSRV. This CDR3 spans 14 amino acids. The ends lost 4 bases at V and 0 bases at J; junction bases unmatched: 2. The CDR3 protein is CATWDDSSDWIKTF. The CDR3 nucleotides read TGTGCCACCTGGGACGATAGTAGTGATTGGATCAAGACGTTT.

The gene calls are TRGV4 and TRGJ1 or TRGJ2. TCRdb is silent on the J gene; assignment here came from matching the DNA to germline. V trimming: 5 bases; J trimming: 9 bases; junction bases outside the gene matches: 4. This CDR3 spans 10 amino acids. Germline V gene sequence: CDR1 EGSTGY, CDR2 YDSYTSSV. The CDR3 loop is CATWGIKKLF. For the CDR3, the DNA is TGTGCCACCTGGGGAATTAAGAAACTCTTT.

V and J are TRGV3 and TRGJ1 or TRGJ2. The J gene was not available in TCRdb and was assigned here by matching the DNA to germline segments. The CDR3 sequence is 14 residues long. The V segment lost 1 base and the J segment 4 bases; nucleotides outside the gene matches: 7. Germline assignment: CDR1 VTNTFY and CDR2 YDVSTARD (reference sequence). CDR3 region: CATWDSRQYYKKLF. The CDR3 DNA reads TGTGCCACCTGGGACAGCCGTCAGTATTATAAGAAACTCTTT.

The chain uses TRGV5 and TRGJP2. In the absence of a J gene in TCRdb, the DNA was matched to germline to assign it here. V shed 0 bases, J shed 9 bases, and the junction held 4 bases outside the gene matches. The CDR3 sequence is 13 residues long. Germline CDR1 is VINAFY and CDR2 is YDVSNSKD. The CDR3 DNA reads TGTGCCACCTGGGACAGGCGCCATTGGATCAAGACGTTT. Amino acid sequence: CATWDRRHWIKTF.

V usage is TRGV9 and J usage is TRGJ1 or TRGJ2. This CDR3 has 15 residues. Germline V gene sequence: CDR1 GITISATS, CDR2 ISYDGTV (reference sequence). V lost 3 bases to trimming and J lost 7 bases; unmatched junction nucleotides: 15. This CDR3 reads CALWEKSPRPYKKLF. The CDR3 coding sequence is TGTGCCTTGTGGGAGAAGTCGCCGAGGCCCTATAAGAAACTCTTT.

This clone was observed a few times. Other DNA sequences in the sample encode the same CDR3. J is TRGJ1 or TRGJ2 and V is TRGV3. Trimming at V came to 0 bases and at J to 2 bases, leaving 1 base not matched to a gene. The CDR3 has 13 residues. Germline V gene lookup returns CDR1 VTNTFY and CDR2 YDVSTARD (reference sequence). CDR3 bases: TGTGCCACCTGGGACAGGGATTATTATAAGAAACTCTTT. It yields the protein CATWDRDYYKKLF.

The chain is built from TRGV3 and TRGJ1 or TRGJ2. The J gene was missing in TCRdb and was found by matching the end of the DNA to germline. This CDR3 has 15 amino acids. Trimming removed 0 bases from V and 5 bases from J; junction bases left unmatched: 10. Per the germline V gene, CDR1 is VTNTFY and CDR2 is YDVSTARD (reference sequence). As DNA, the CDR3 is TGTGCCACCTGGGACAGGCTCCATCCCAATTATAAGAAACTCTTT. Its translation is CATWDRLHPNYKKLF.

The chain uses TRGV3 and TRGJ1 or TRGJ2. TCRdb records no J gene; here it was assigned by comparing the DNA to germline. The CDR3 is 15 amino acids. The germline CDR1 and CDR2 sequences are VTNTFY and YDVSTARD (reference sequence). Trimming at V came to 0 bases and at J to 4 bases, leaving 9 bases not matched to a gene. The CDR3 DNA reads TGTGCCACCTGGGACAGGCCGGACAGGTATTATAAGAAACTCTTT. Residues: CATWDRPDRYYKKLF.

Of note for this clone: Other DNA sequences within the sample encode an identical CDR3. The chain is built from TRGV4 and TRGJ1 or TRGJ2. TCRdb supplies no J gene; here it was assigned by aligning the nucleotide sequence to germline. V lost 0 bases, J lost 1 base, and 3 bases stayed unmatched. The CDR3 loop spans 14 amino acids. Germline loops: CDR1 EGSTGY, CDR2 YDSYTSSV. CDR3 region: CATWDGLNYYKKLF. The CDR3 bases are TGTGCCACCTGGGATGGGCTAAATTATTATAAGAAACTCTTT.

The table lists this clone with a few counts. The chain combines TRGV9 with TRGJ1 or TRGJ2. V dropped 5 bases and J dropped 6; count of bases not matched to a gene: 1. The CDR3 contains 10 residues. From germline, CDR1 is GITISATS and CDR2 ISYDGTV (reference sequence). Written as DNA, the CDR3 is TGTGCCTTGTGGGGTTATAAGAAACTCTTT. Protein product: CALWGYKKLF.

As regards this clone: This sample also contains other DNA sequences that code for the same CDR3. The rearrangement uses TRGV2 and TRGJ1 or TRGJ2. Germline V gene sequence: CDR1 EGSNGY, CDR2 YDSYNSKV. The junction had 2 bases not matched to a gene; V was cut back by 2 bases and J by 1 base. The CDR3 totals 13 residues. CDR3 DNA sequence: TGTGCCACCTGGGACGCCAATTATTATAAGAAACTCTTT. Encoded protein: CATWDANYYKKLF.

The V gene is TRGV9, the J gene TRGJ1 or TRGJ2. TCRdb lists no J gene, so it was determined here by aligning the DNA to germline. Germline assignment: CDR1 GITISATS and CDR2 ISYDGTV (reference sequence). Trimming cost V 3 bases and J 7 bases; bases outside gene matches: 15. This CDR3 comprises 15 residues. The CDR3 coding sequence is TGTGCCTTGTGGGAGAAATGGGGGTTTTGGTATAAGAAACTCTTT. It specifies CALWEKWGFWYKKLF.

On this clone itself: This may come from a read error, since a much larger clone is one base off. The rearrangement links TRGV2 to TRGJ1 or TRGJ2. TCRdb lists no J gene, so it was determined here by aligning the DNA to germline. V trimming: 0 bases; J trimming: 2 bases; junction bases outside the gene matches: 4. There are 14 residues in the CDR3. Germline CDR1 reads EGSNGY; CDR2 reads YDSYNSKV. The CDR3, as DNA: TGTGCCACCTGGGACGGGCGGGATTATTATAAGAAACTCTTT. Encoded protein: CATWDGRDYYKKLF.

This chain links TRGV8 with TRGJ1 or TRGJ2. TCRdb gives no J gene; it was assigned here by matching the DNA to germline. Germline CDR1 VENAVY, CDR2 YDSYNSRV. The CDR3 totals 11 residues. The junction had 6 bases not matched to a gene; V was cut back by 10 bases and J by 3 bases. CDR3 loop: CATVVYYKKLF. The DNA for the CDR3 is TGTGCCACGGTGGTTTATTATAAGAAACTCTTT.

This clone turned up a few times. This chain links TRGV4 with TRGJ1 or TRGJ2. Since TCRdb gives no J gene, matching the DNA to germline was used here to assign it. CDR3 size: 12 residues. The trim removed 5 bases at V and 9 bases at J, leaving 10 bases unmatched. Germline values: CDR1 EGSTGY, CDR2 YDSYTSSV. The CDR3 region is CATWGGRLKKLF. The CDR3 nucleotides read TGTGCCACCTGGGGGGGGCGACTTAAGAAACTCTTT.

The chain recombines TRGV8 with TRGJ1 or TRGJ2. No J gene was available from TCRdb, and it was assigned here by a germline match of the DNA. This CDR3 comprises 13 residues. V shed 3 bases, J shed 4 bases, and the junction held 6 bases outside the gene matches. CDR1 is VENAVY, CDR2 YDSYNSRV, per germline. CDR3 nucleotide sequence: TGTGCCACCTGGGATGGCGAGTATTATAAGAAACTCTTT. It specifies CATWDGEYYKKLF.

This chain connects TRGV3 to TRGJ1 or TRGJ2. TCRdb does not report a J gene; here it was assigned by matching the DNA to germline references. This CDR3 has 10 residues. After removal of 5 bases from V and 8 bases from J, the junction contained 3 bases not matched to a gene. Germline-derived CDR1 and CDR2 are VTNTFY and YDVSTARD (reference sequence). This CDR3 reads CATWVHKKLF. DNA for the CDR3: TGTGCCACCTGGGTCCATAAGAAACTCTTT.

The V and J genes are TRGV3 and TRGJ1 or TRGJ2. The J gene, missing from TCRdb, was assigned here through DNA to germline matching. The trim removed 2 bases at V and 3 bases at J, leaving 7 bases unmatched. Germline values: CDR1 VTNTFY, CDR2 YDVSTARD (reference sequence). This CDR3 has 14 residues. Written as DNA, the CDR3 is TGTGCCACCTGGGACAAAGTAAGTTATTATAAGAAACTCTTT. It is translated as CATWDKVSYYKKLF.

This sequence joins TRGV9 and TRGJ1 or TRGJ2. Because TCRdb records no J gene, it was assigned here through a match of the DNA to germline. The J segment lost 2 bases and the V segment lost 2 bases, leaving 6 bases of the junction unmatched. The germline V gene encodes CDR1 GITISATS and CDR2 ISYDGTV (reference sequence). The CDR3 contains 14 residues. In DNA form, the CDR3 reads TGTGCCTTGTGGGAGGGATCCCATTATTATAAGAAACTCTTT. Encoded protein: CALWEGSHYYKKLF.

This rearrangement joins TRGV9 to TRGJ1 or TRGJ2. The J gene is not listed in TCRdb, so it was assigned here from a DNA match to germline. The CDR3 runs 15 residues. The germline V gene has CDR1 GITISATS and CDR2 ISYDGTV (reference sequence). The ends lost 1 base at V and 3 bases at J; junction bases unmatched: 9. CDR3 loop: CALWEVPTPYYKKLF. For the CDR3, the DNA is TGTGCCTTGTGGGAGGTACCAACGCCTTATTATAAGAAACTCTTT.